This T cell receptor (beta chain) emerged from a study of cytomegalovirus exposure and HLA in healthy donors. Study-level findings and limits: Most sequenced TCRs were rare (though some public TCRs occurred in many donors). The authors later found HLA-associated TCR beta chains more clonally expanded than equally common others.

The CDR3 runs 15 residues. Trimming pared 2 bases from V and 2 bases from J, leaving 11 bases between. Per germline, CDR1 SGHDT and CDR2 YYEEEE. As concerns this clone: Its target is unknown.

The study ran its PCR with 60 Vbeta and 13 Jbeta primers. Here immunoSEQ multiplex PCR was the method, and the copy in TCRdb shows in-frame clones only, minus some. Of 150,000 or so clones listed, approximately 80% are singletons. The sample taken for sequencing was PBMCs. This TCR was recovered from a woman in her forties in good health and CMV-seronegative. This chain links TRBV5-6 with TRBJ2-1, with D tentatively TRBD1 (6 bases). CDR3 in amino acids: CASSFVYRAYNEQFF. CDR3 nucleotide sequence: TGTGCCAGCAGCTTCGTCTACAGGGCCTACAATGAGCAGTTCTTC.